A selection of T cell receptor beta chains follows, all from one sample in a study of blood T cell repertoires in COVID-19. Data came from immunoSEQ multiplex PCR; TCRdb stores just in-frame clones and leaves some out. The table lists around 450,000 clones, about 89% of them singletons. Input material: peripheral blood. The origin of the receptors is a woman in her 30s with acute or convalescent COVID-19. Both conserved end residues are part of each CDR3. The D gene is left open where the match is weak. Size is omitted from some rows. Given values are once, few, many or a class for expanded clones.

V	J	size	D	CDR3	DNA
TRBV30	TRBJ1-4	NA	NA	CAWKRGAEKLFF	TGTGCCTGGAAGCGGGGGGCCGAAAAACTGTTTTTT
TRBV6-5	TRBJ1-4	NA	NA	CASTRTGGKNEKLFF	TGTGCCAGCACCCGAACCGGAGGGAAGAATGAAAAACTGTTTTTT
TRBV28	TRBJ2-5	NA	TRBD2	CASTTLGLAGDETQYF	TGTGCCAGCACCACCCTGGGACTAGCGGGGGATGAGACCCAGTACTTC
TRBV15	TRBJ2-3	NA	NA	CATSRDLGADTQYF	TGTGCCACCAGCAGAGATCTGGGCGCCGATACGCAGTATTTT
TRBV28	TRBJ2-7	NA	TRBD1	CASSLYGQGFHEQYF	TGTGCCAGCAGTTTATACGGACAGGGGTTCCACGAGCAGTACTTC
TRBV5-4	TRBJ1-1	NA	NA	CASSLTMNTEAFF	TGTGCCAGCAGCCTTACAATGAACACTGAAGCTTTCTTT
TRBV28	TRBJ2-6	NA	NA	CASSRTDSGANVLTF	TGTGCCAGCAGCCGGACAGACTCTGGGGCCAACGTCCTGACTTTC
TRBV10-3	TRBJ2-5	NA	NA	CAISAQGGETQYF	TGTGCCATCAGTGCACAGGGTGGGGAGACCCAGTACTTC
TRBV10-3	TRBJ1-6	NA	NA	CAITRDIYNSPLHF	TGTGCCATCACCCGGGACATATATAATTCACCCCTCCACTTT
TRBV2	TRBJ1-1	NA	TRBD1	CASNFLQGFAFF	TGTGCCAGCAACTTTCTACAGGGGTTTGCTTTCTTT
TRBV19	TRBJ2-2	NA	NA	CASRTVPGGTGELFF	TGTGCCAGTAGGACCGTTCCCGGGGGCACCGGGGAGCTGTTTTTT
TRBV6-6	TRBJ2-1	NA	TRBD2	CASSRLTSGGPRSYNEQFF	TGTGCCAGCAGTCGGCTGACTAGCGGGGGCCCCCGCTCCTACAATGAGCAGTTCTTC
TRBV5-1	TRBJ2-5	NA	TRBD2	CASSPGLAETQYF	TGCGCCAGCAGCCCCGGACTAGCGGAGACCCAGTACTTC
TRBV11-3	TRBJ2-2	NA	NA	CASSLGTGNTGELFF	TGTGCCAGCAGCTTAGGAACAGGAAACACCGGGGAGCTGTTTTTT
TRBV9	TRBJ2-2	NA	NA	CASSVVGGYGELFF	TGTGCCAGCAGCGTAGTTGGGGGGTACGGGGAGCTGTTTTTT
TRBV6-4	TRBJ2-1	NA	NA	CASSDSLKTGEQFF	TGTGCCAGCAGTGACTCCCTAAAAACCGGTGAGCAGTTCTTC
TRBV7-2	TRBJ2-7	few	TRBD1	CASSSPDRDYEQYF	TGTGCCAGCAGCTCCCCCGACAGGGACTACGAGCAGTACTTC
TRBV12-3/TRBV12-4	TRBJ1-4	NA	NA	CASGTRGGGKLFF	TGTGCCAGCGGGACAAGAGGGGGGGGGAAACTGTTTTTT
TRBV7-8	TRBJ2-7	once	TRBD2	CASSLVAGGPNEQYF	TGTGCCAGCAGCTTAGTAGCGGGGGGGCCTAACGAGCAGTACTTC
TRBV2	TRBJ2-7	NA	TRBD1	CASIGQGSSYEQYF	TGTGCCAGCATTGGACAGGGATCCTCCTACGAGCAGTACTTC
TRBV6-5	TRBJ2-7	once	NA	CASPGGYRLYEQYF	TGTGCCAGCCCGGGCGGGTACAGATTATACGAGCAGTACTTC
TRBV5-1	TRBJ2-5	once	NA	CASSLGTNQETQYF	TGCGCCAGCAGCTTAGGGACAAACCAAGAGACCCAGTACTTC
TRBV4-1	TRBJ2-1	NA	NA	CASSRRWGGPYNEQFF	TGCGCCAGCAGCCGGCGTTGGGGGGGGCCGTACAATGAGCAGTTCTTC
TRBV5-6	TRBJ2-7	NA	NA	CASSLAHQNEQYF	TGTGCCAGCAGCTTGGCCCACCAGAACGAGCAGTACTTC
TRBV29-1	TRBJ1-1	NA	NA	CSSSGAGNTEAFF	TGCAGCTCGTCTGGGGCAGGGAACACTGAAGCTTTCTTT
TRBV2	TRBJ2-4	NA	NA	CASSDPSLVQYF	TGTGCCAGCAGTGATCCTAGTCTGGTTCAGTACTTC
TRBV29-1	TRBJ2-3	once	NA	CSGGDGDTDTQYF	TGCAGCGGCGGGGACGGAGACACAGATACGCAGTATTTT
TRBV7-9	TRBJ1-5	NA	NA	CASSSRGGQPQHF	TGTGCCAGCAGCTCCCGAGGCGGTCAGCCCCAGCATTTT
TRBV7-2	TRBJ1-2	NA	TRBD1	CASSLLGQGATYGYTF	TGTGCCAGCAGCTTATTGGGACAGGGGGCTACCTATGGCTACACCTTC
TRBV9	TRBJ1-2	NA	TRBD1	CASSVVTGGWGGYTF	TGTGCCAGCAGCGTAGTAACAGGGGGCTGGGGTGGCTACACCTTC
TRBV5-5	TRBJ1-2	NA	NA	CASSLTMDSRGYTF	TGTGCCAGCAGCTTAACGATGGACAGTCGGGGCTACACCTTC
TRBV28	TRBJ2-5	NA	TRBD2	CASSSSGGQETQYF	TGTGCCAGCAGTTCTAGCGGGGGTCAAGAGACCCAGTACTTC
TRBV2	TRBJ2-2	NA	NA	CASFLRTGELFF	TGTGCCAGCTTCCTACGCACCGGGGAGCTGTTTTTT
TRBV24-1	TRBJ1-5	NA	TRBD1	CATSAGTGLKKGDQPQHF	TGTGCCACCAGTGCCGGGACAGGGCTAAAAAAGGGGGATCAGCCCCAGCATTTT
TRBV4-1	TRBJ2-2	NA	NA	CASSQSSQTGELFF	TGCGCCAGCAGCCAGTCTAGCCAGACCGGGGAGCTGTTTTTT
TRBV6-6	TRBJ1-4	NA	NA	CAGGSGANEKLFF	TGTGCCGGGGGGTCTGGGGCGAATGAAAAACTGTTTTTT
TRBV6-6	TRBJ1-1	NA	TRBD1	CASSSQQGAGNTEAFF	TGTGCCAGCAGTTCCCAACAGGGGGCAGGGAACACTGAAGCTTTCTTT
TRBV2	TRBJ1-5	NA	TRBD1	CASSDGQGHQPQHF	TGTGCCAGCAGCGACGGACAGGGCCATCAGCCCCAGCATTTT
TRBV5-1	TRBJ1-2	NA	NA	CASSLTNSGYTF	TGCGCCAGCAGCCTCACAAACAGCGGCTACACCTTC
TRBV28	TRBJ2-1	few	TRBD2	CASSRRVPGLAGFINEQFF	TGTGCCAGCAGTCGTAGGGTGCCGGGACTAGCGGGGTTCATCAATGAGCAGTTCTTC
TRBV4-1	TRBJ2-7	NA	NA	CASSQGSSLVYEQYF	TGCGCCAGCAGCCAAGGAAGTAGCCTGGTCTACGAGCAGTACTTC
TRBV29-1	TRBJ1-1	NA	NA	CSVDPRRGNTEAFF	TGCAGCGTTGACCCAAGGAGGGGGAACACTGAAGCTTTCTTT
TRBV5-5	TRBJ2-7	NA	NA	CASSSGGRYEQYF	TGTGCCAGCAGCTCCGGCGGGCGGTACGAGCAGTACTTC
TRBV12-3/TRBV12-4	TRBJ1-1	few	NA	CASSPAGTEAFF	TGTGCCAGCAGTCCCGCCGGGACTGAAGCTTTCTTT
TRBV5-1	TRBJ1-2	NA	NA	CASSLGELRRHGYTF	TGCGCCAGCAGCTTGGGGGAGCTGAGACGTCATGGCTACACCTTC
TRBV5-1	TRBJ2-3	NA	NA	CASTRGSTDTQYF	TGCGCCAGCACCAGGGGAAGCACAGATACGCAGTATTTT
TRBV4-2	TRBJ1-1	NA	NA	CASSQDANMNTEAFF	TGTGCCAGCAGCCAAGATGCAAACATGAACACTGAAGCTTTCTTT
TRBV23-1	TRBJ1-4	NA	NA	CASNPRDTRIEKLFF	TGCGCCAGCAACCCCCGGGACACCCGTATCGAAAAACTGTTTTTT
TRBV5-1	TRBJ2-7	few	TRBD2	CASSFGGAYEQYF	TGCGCCAGCAGCTTTGGGGGGGCCTACGAGCAGTACTTC
TRBV7-8	TRBJ2-3	NA	TRBD1	CASRGRGTGVTDTQYF	TGTGCCAGCAGGGGAAGGGGGACAGGAGTCACAGATACGCAGTATTTT
TRBV12-3/TRBV12-4	TRBJ1-5	NA	TRBD1	CASKTGQDQPQHF	TGTGCCAGCAAAACTGGACAGGATCAGCCCCAGCATTTT
TRBV24-1	TRBJ2-7	few	NA	CATSDFQDRIVVYEQYF	TGTGCCACCAGTGATTTCCAGGACAGAATAGTTGTCTACGAGCAGTACTTC
TRBV30	TRBJ1-2	NA	NA	CAWETGNSLYGYTF	TGTGCCTGGGAGACAGGAAATTCCCTCTATGGCTACACCTTC
TRBV9	TRBJ2-2	NA	TRBD1	CASSGNIDRGTTGELFF	TGTGCCAGCAGCGGAAACATAGACAGGGGAACCACCGGGGAGCTGTTTTTT
TRBV5-4	TRBJ2-5	NA	NA	CASSLRSGETQYF	TGTGCCAGCAGCTTGCGGTCAGGGGAGACCCAGTACTTC
TRBV7-3	TRBJ2-1	NA	NA	CASSPQDNHNEQFF	TGTGCCAGCAGCCCCCAGGACAACCACAATGAGCAGTTCTTC
TRBV6-2/TRBV6-3	TRBJ2-7	once	TRBD1	CASSYSKQTGSYEQYF	TGTGCCAGCAGTTACTCGAAGCAGACAGGGAGCTACGAGCAGTACTTC
TRBV9	TRBJ1-4	NA	NA	CASSVGGDLNEKLFF	TGTGCCAGCAGCGTAGGGGGGGATTTGAATGAAAAACTGTTTTTT